The T cell receptor beta chain under discussion was sequenced for a study of cytomegalovirus exposure and HLA in healthy donors. Looking at the study overall: Among the 370 or so donors who were genotyped, over 70% fell in the genetic ancestry cluster that is associated with self-reported Caucasian donors. Findings of the study overall: Reportedly, diagnosis of cytomegalovirus status by the classifier showed high specificity and sensitivity. The listing of roughly 160 TCR beta chains classed them as cytomegalovirus-associated.

PCR involved 60 Vbeta and 13 Jbeta primers. Libraries were prepared by immunoSEQ multiplex PCR; TCRdb keeps only in-frame clonotypes and omits some of them. The sample lists fewer than 200,000 clones; around 80% were seen once. V lost 5 bases and J 5 bases, leaving 19 bases between the germline ends. This CDR3 has 16 amino acids. The germline gives CDR1 MDHEN, CDR2 SYDVKM. A few counts support this clone. What it binds is unknown. The sequenced material came from PBMCs. The genes are TRBV28 and TRBJ1-5; a weak D match, TRBD1 (6 bases). This receptor was identified in a man aged 35-49 years in good health and CMV-seronegative. The CDR3 spells CASSPIMQGNYQPQHF. The CDR3 DNA is TGTGCCAGCAGTCCAATAATGCAGGGGAATTATCAGCCCCAGCATTTT.